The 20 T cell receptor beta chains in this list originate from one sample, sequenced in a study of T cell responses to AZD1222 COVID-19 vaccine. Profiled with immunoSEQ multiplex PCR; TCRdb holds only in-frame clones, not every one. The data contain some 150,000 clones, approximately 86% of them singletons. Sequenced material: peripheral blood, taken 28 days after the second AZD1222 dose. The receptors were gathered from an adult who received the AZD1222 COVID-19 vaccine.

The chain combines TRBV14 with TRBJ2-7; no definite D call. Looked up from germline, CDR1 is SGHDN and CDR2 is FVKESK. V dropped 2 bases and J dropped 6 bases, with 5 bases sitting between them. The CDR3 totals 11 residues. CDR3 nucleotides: TGTGCCAGCAGCCAAAGTTCCGAGCAGTACTTC. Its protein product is CASSQSSEQYF.

The CDR3 sequence: CASSPQGRGYTF. In nucleotides, the CDR3 is TGTGCCAGCAGCCCACAGGGGAGAGGCTACACCTTC. This chain links TRBV3-1 (or the pseudogene TRBV3-2) with TRBJ1-2, with 7 bases identical to TRBD1. Germline CDR1 LGHDT, CDR2 YNNKEL (reference sequence). V was clipped by 4 bases and J by 8 bases; unmatched bases: 4. The CDR3 is made up of 12 amino acids.

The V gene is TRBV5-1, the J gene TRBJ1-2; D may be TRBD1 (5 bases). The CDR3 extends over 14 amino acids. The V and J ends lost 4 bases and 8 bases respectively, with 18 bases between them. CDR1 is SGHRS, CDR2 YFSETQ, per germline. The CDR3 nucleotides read TGCGCCAGCAGCATCGGGCGGGGACTGGAAGGCTACACCTTC. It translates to CASSIGRGLEGYTF. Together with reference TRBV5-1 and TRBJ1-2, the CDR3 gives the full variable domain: KAGVTQTPRYLIKTRGQQVTLSCSPISGHRSVSWYQQTPGQGLQFLFEYFSETQRNKGNFPGRFSGRQFSNSRSEMNVSTLELGDSALYLCASSIGRGLEGYTFGSGTRLTVV.

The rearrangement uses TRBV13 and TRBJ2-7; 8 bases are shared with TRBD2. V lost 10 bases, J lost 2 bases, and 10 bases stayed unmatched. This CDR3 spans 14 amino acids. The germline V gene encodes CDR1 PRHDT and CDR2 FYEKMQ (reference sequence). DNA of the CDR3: TGTGCCACCAACCGAGCGGGGGATACCTACGAGCAGTACTTC. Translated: CATNRAGDTYEQYF.

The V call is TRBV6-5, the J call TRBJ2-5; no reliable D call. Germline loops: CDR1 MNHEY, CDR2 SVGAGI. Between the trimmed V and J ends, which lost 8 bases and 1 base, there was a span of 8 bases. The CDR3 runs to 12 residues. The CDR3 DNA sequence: TGTGCCAGCTCCCCGTCCCAAGAGACCCAGTACTTC. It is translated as CASSPSQETQYF.

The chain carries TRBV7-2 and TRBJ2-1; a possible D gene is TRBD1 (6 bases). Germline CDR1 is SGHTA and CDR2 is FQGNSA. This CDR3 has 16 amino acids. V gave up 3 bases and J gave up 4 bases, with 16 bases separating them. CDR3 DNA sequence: TGTGCCAGCAGCTTGTCGTGGGGGCCGGGATACAATGAGCAGTTCTTC. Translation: CASSLSWGPGYNEQFF.

DNA of the CDR3: TGCGCCAGCAGCTTCGGACAGCAAAATGAAAAACTGTTTTTT. Translation: CASSFGQQNEKLFF. The rearrangement uses TRBV5-1 and TRBJ1-4, with D possibly matching TRBD1 (6 bases). Per germline, CDR1 SGHRS and CDR2 YFSETQ. The CDR3 extends over 14 amino acids. The germline V and J ends were trimmed by 2 bases and 5 bases, with 10 bases remaining between them.

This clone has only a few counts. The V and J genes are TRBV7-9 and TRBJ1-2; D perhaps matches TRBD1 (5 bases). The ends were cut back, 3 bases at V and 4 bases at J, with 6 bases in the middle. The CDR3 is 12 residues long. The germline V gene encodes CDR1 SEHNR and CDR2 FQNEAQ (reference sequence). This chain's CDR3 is CASSLGTYGYTF. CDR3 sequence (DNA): TGTGCCAGCAGCTTGGGGACCTATGGCTACACCTTC.

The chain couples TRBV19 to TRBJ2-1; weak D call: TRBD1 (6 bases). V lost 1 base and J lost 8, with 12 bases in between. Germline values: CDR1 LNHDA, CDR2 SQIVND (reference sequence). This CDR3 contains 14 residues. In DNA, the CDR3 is TGTGCCAGTAGTATAGGGGACAACGAGGATGAGCAGTTCTTC. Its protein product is CASSIGDNEDEQFF.

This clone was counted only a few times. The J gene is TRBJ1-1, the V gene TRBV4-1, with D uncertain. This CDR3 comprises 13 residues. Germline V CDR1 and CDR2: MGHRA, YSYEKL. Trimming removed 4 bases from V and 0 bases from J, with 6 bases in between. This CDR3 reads CASSLRMNTEAFF. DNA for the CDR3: TGCGCCAGCAGCCTTCGTATGAACACTGAAGCTTTCTTT.

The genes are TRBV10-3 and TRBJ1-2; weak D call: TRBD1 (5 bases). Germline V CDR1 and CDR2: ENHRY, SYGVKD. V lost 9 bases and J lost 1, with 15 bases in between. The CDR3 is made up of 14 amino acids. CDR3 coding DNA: TGTGCCATTGGGGCCCCGGGACTTAACTATGGCTACACCTTC. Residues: CAIGAPGLNYGYTF.

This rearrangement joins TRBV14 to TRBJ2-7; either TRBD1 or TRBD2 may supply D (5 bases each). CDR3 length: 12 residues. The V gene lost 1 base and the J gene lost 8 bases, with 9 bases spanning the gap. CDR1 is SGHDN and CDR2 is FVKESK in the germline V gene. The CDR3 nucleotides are TGTGCCAGCAGCCAAGGGGGGTTCAAGCAGTACTTC. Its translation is CASSQGGFKQYF.

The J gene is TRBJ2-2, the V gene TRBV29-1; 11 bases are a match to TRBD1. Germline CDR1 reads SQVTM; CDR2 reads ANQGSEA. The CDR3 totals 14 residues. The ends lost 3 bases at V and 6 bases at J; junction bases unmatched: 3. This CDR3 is CSVEGQGGPGELFF. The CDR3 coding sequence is TGCAGCGTTGAGGGACAGGGGGGCCCCGGGGAGCTGTTTTTT.

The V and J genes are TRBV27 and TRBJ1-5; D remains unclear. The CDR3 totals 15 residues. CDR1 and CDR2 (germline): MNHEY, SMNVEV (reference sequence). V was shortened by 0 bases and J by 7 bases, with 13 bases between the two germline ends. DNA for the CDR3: TGTGCCAGCAGTTTATCGTTTGGGGTAGAGCAGCCCCAGCATTTT. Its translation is CASSLSFGVEQPQHF.

The CDR3: CASSLGTDTQYF. As DNA, the CDR3 is TGTGCCAGCAGCTTAGGAACAGATACGCAGTATTTT. The V and J genes are TRBV7-9 and TRBJ2-3, with no clear D. CDR1 SEHNR and CDR2 FQNEAQ come from the germline V gene (reference sequence). CDR3 length: 12 residues. Trimming removed 1 base from V and 3 bases from J, with 2 bases in between.

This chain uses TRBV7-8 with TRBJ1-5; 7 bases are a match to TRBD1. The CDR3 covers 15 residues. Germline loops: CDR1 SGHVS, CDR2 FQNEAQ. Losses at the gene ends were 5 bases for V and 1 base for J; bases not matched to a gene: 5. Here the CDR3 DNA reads TGTGCCAGCAGCCTAGGACAGGCCAGCAATCAGCCCCAGCATTTT. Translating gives CASSLGQASNQPQHF.

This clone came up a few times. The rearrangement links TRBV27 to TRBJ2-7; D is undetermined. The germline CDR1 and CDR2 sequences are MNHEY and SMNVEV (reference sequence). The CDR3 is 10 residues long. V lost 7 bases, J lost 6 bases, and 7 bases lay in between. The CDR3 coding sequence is TGTGCCAGCATACTGCCCGAGCAGTACTTC. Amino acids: CASILPEQYF.

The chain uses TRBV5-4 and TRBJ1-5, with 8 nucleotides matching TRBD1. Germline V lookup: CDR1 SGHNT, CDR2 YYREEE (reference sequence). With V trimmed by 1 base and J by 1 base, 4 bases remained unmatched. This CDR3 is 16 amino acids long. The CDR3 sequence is CASSLFTGGSNQPQHF. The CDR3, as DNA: TGTGCCAGCAGCTTGTTTACAGGGGGAAGCAATCAGCCCCAGCATTTT. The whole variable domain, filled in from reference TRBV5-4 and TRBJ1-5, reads ETGVTQSPTHLIKTRGQQVTLRCSSQSGHNTVSWYQQALGQGPQFIFQYYREEENGRGNFPPRFSGLQFPNYSSELNVNALELDDSALYLCASSLFTGGSNQPQHFGDGTRLSIL.

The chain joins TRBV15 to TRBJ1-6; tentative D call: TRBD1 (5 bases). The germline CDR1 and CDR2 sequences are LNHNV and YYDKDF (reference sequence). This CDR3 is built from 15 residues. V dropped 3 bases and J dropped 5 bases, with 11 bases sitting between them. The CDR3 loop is CATSSLIGDNSPLHF. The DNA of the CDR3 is TGTGCCACCAGCAGCCTTATAGGGGATAATTCACCCCTCCACTTT. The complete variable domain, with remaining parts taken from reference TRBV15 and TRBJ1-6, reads DAMVIQNPRYQVTQFGKPVTLSCSQTLNHNVMYWYQQKSSQAPKLLFHYYDKDFNNEADTPDNFQSRRPNTSFCFLDIRSPGLGDTAMYLCATSSLIGDNSPLHFGNGTRLTVT.

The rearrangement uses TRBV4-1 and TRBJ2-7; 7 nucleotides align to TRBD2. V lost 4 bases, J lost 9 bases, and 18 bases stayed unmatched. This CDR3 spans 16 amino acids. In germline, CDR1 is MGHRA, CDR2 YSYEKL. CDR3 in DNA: TGCGCCAGCAGCCTCCAAGGAAGCGGGGAGTCCTTTAGGCAGTACTTC. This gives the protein CASSLQGSGESFRQYF.